The 9 T cell receptor beta chains presented below share a single source sample, sequenced in a study of blood T cell repertoires in COVID-19. Assay used: immunoSEQ multiplex PCR; TCRdb lists only in-frame clones, some missing. The sample includes a few hundred thousand clones, almost 90% of them seen just once. Sequenced sample: peripheral blood. All receptors come from a woman aged 30 to 39 with COVID-19, enrolled during active disease.

This clone was picked up a small number of times. The chain recombines TRBV10-3 with TRBJ2-7; no clear D gene. The CDR3 totals 16 residues. Trimming pared 0 bases from V and 3 bases from J, leaving 15 bases between. CDR1 is ENHRY and CDR2 is SYGVKD in the germline V gene. Here the CDR3 DNA reads TGTGCCATCAGTGAGTCGAGGCCTAGATTGGGCTACGAGCAGTACTTC. Residues: CAISESRPRLGYEQYF.

The chain has TRBV7-7 and TRBJ2-5; TRBD1 aligns across 10 bases. Germline CDR1 and CDR2: SSHAT and FNYEAQ (reference sequence). The CDR3 contains 15 residues. The V segment lost 6 bases and the J segment 2 bases; nucleotides outside the gene matches: 6. This CDR3 reads CASSPGTGDQETQYF. In nucleotides, the CDR3 is TGTGCCAGCAGTCCCGGGACAGGGGATCAAGAGACCCAGTACTTC.

The CDR3 DNA sequence: TGTGCCAGCAGTTTCGGGGGTTACAATGAGCAGTTCTTC. Protein product: CASSFGGYNEQFF. The chain uses TRBV27 and TRBJ2-1, with D maybe TRBD2 (6 bases). Trimming stripped 3 bases from V and 4 bases from J, with 7 bases between. Germline V gene sequence: CDR1 MNHEY, CDR2 SMNVEV (reference sequence). This CDR3 has 13 residues.

This chain connects TRBV13 to TRBJ1-1; 7 bases are a match to TRBD1. Germline V lookup: CDR1 PRHDT, CDR2 FYEKMQ (reference sequence). Trimming removed 5 bases from V and 5 bases from J; junction bases left unmatched: 5. The CDR3 loop spans 13 amino acids. CDR3: CASSPGGLTEAFF. CDR3 DNA: TGTGCCAGCAGCCCAGGGGGTTTGACTGAAGCTTTCTTT.

The chain couples TRBV2 to TRBJ1-1; 7 bases match TRBD1. Losses at the gene ends were 6 bases for V and 0 bases for J; bases not matched to a gene: 7. Germline CDR1 is SNHLY and CDR2 is FYNNEI. CDR3 size: 15 residues. The CDR3, as DNA: TGTGCCAGCAGCCCCCAGGGACAGATGAACACTGAAGCTTTCTTT. It yields the protein CASSPQGQMNTEAFF.

The V and J genes are TRBV24-1 and TRBJ2-1; TRBD2 is a possible D gene (6 bases). The length of the CDR3 is 16 residues. Germline CDR1 KGHDR, CDR2 SFDVKD. V lost 6 bases to trimming and J lost 7 bases, with 21 bases between them. In DNA, the CDR3 is TGTGCCACCAGTCATTCTGCAACTAGACGGGGGAATGAGCAGTTCTTC. Its protein product is CATSHSATRRGNEQFF.

The V call is TRBV7-8, the J call TRBJ2-7, with TRBD2 identical over 7 bases. CDR3 length equals 17 residues. With V trimmed by 1 base and J by 6 bases, 15 bases remained unmatched. The germline gives CDR1 SGHVS, CDR2 FQNEAQ. Here the CDR3 reads CASSLVTGGQTSTEQYF. As DNA, the CDR3 is TGTGCCAGCAGCTTAGTAACGGGAGGCCAAACCTCGACCGAGCAGTACTTC.

This clone was recorded only once. The J gene is TRBJ1-1, the V gene TRBV6-5, with D unclear. Germline CDR1 is MNHEY and CDR2 is SVGAGI. This CDR3 contains 13 residues. V was cut by 7 bases and J by 7 bases, with 16 bases left in between. The CDR3 loop is CASTPHQGSEAFF. In nucleotides, the CDR3 is TGTGCCAGCACCCCACATCAAGGGAGTGAAGCTTTCTTT.

This clone was recorded many times. The V call is TRBV28, the J call TRBJ1-6, with D perhaps matching TRBD1 (6 bases). The length of the CDR3 is 15 residues. Germline V CDR1 and CDR2: MDHEN, SYDVKM. V lost 5 bases, J lost 6 bases, and 14 bases lay in between. CDR3 in amino acids: CASSRQGLPNSPLHF. The CDR3 region has the DNA TGTGCCAGCAGTCGCCAGGGGCTACCTAATTCACCCCTCCACTTT.